This T cell receptor beta chain originates from a study of blood T cell repertoires in COVID-19. Whole-study context: Material from acute and convalescent COVID-19 was sourced from the United States, Italy and Spain.

J was trimmed by 9 bases and V by 2 bases; bases with no gene match: 3. CDR1 is LGHNA and CDR2 is YNFKEQ in the germline V gene. The CDR3 consists of 12 residues. Per the original data handling: Reference gene primer amplification yielded estimated nucleated cell counts. The data were produced by immunoSEQ multiplex PCR, yet TCRdb's version contains in-frame clones alone and is incomplete. V and J calls and clone size are those listed in that table; D and trimming were worked out from the DNA. Here the sample spans roughly 240,000 clones, roughly four fifths being singletons. The rearrangement joins TRBV4-2 to TRBJ2-7, with 8 bases matching TRBD1. What was sequenced was peripheral blood. The sequence was collected from a woman aged 65 to 85 with acute or convalescent COVID-19. Here the CDR3 DNA reads TGTGCCAGCAGCCAACAGGGGGCTGTGCAGTACTTC. Translation gives CASSQQGAVQYF.